This TCR beta chain was sequenced for a study of blood T cells in healthy people across ages. Study-wide results and caveats: Naive T cell percentage strongly correlated with TCR beta diversity.

As for this clonotype: The antigen is unknown.

Each individual donor underwent a draw of 8.5 to 10 milliliters of peripheral blood. The CDR3 totals 16 residues. V was shortened by 1 base and J by 0 bases, with 10 bases between the two germline ends. In germline, CDR1 is SGHTA, CDR2 FQGNSA. Primed by a sample-barcoded 5' primer and a J-beta primer mix, a second PCR proceeded for roughly 6 to 12 cycles. The template-switch adaptor, which had 12 random nucleotides, put a tag on each cDNA molecule. TCRdb fed the 5' RACE reads into MiXCR, producing one record per CDR3 protein. The table has about 780,000 distinct CDR3 sequences, around 45% seen once. What was sequenced was blood. The rearrangement joins TRBV7-2 to TRBJ2-1; no clear D gene. This TCR was sampled from an elderly man in good health. CDR3 protein: CASSLEAASSYNEQFF. The DNA of the CDR3 is TGTGCCAGCAGCTTAGAGGCAGCAAGCTCCTACAATGAGCAGTTCTTC.